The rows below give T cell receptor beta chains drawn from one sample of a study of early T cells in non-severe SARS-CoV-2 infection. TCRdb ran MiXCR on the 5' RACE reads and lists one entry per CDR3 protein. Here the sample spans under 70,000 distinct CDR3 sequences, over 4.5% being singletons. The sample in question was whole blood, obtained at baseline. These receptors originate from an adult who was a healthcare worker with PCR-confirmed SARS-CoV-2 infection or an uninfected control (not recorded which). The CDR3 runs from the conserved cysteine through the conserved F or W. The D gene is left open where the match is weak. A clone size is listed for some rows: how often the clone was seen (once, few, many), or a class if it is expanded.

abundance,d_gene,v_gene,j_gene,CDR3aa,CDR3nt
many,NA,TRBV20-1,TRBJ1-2,CSARDRSSNYGYTF,TGCAGTGCTAGAGATCGTTCCAGTAACTATGGCTACACCTTC
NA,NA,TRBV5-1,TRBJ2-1,CASSLEGGVGSEQFF,TGCGCCAGCAGCTTGGAGGGGGGAGTAGGAAGTGAGCAGTTCTTC
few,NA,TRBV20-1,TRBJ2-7,CSARDWQESYEQYF,TGCAGTGCTAGAGATTGGCAGGAAAGCTACGAGCAGTACTTC
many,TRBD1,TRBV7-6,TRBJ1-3,CASSTGTAGNTIYF,TGTGCCAGCAGCACCGGGACAGCTGGAAACACCATATATTTT
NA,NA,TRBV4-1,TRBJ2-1,CASSQDGGLTYNEQFF,TGCGCCAGCAGCCAAGATGGGGGACTTACCTACAATGAGCAGTTCTTC
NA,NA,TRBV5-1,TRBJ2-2,CASSPTTSTGELFF,TGCGCCAGCAGCCCGACGACATCCACCGGGGAGCTGTTTTTT
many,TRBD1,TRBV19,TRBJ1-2,CASSIDTGTVLYGYTF,TGTGCCAGTAGTATAGATACCGGGACAGTACTCTATGGCTACACCTTC
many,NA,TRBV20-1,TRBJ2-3,CSALGTDTQYF,TGCAGTGCCCTGGGGACAGATACGCAGTATTTT
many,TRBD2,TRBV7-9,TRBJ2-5,CASSTGLAGETQYF,TGTGCCAGCAGCACCGGACTAGCGGGAGAGACCCAGTACTTC
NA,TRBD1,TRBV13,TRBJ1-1,CASSLGAEGRGSLNTEAFF,TGTGCCAGCAGCTTAGGTGCGGAGGGCAGGGGGTCATTGAACACTGAAGCTTTCTTT
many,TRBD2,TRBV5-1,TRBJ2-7,CASSWTSGDSYEQYF,TGCGCCAGCAGCTGGACTAGCGGGGACTCCTACGAGCAGTACTTC
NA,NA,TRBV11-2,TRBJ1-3,CASSPTRGSLTIYF,TGTGCCAGCAGCCCCACCAGGGGATCGCTAACCATATATTTT
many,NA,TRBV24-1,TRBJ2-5,CATQKGGRGGETQYF,TGTGCCACCCAAAAAGGGGGGCGCGGGGGAGAGACCCAGTACTTC
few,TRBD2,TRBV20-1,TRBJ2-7,CSASAGTRYDEQYF,TGCAGTGCTAGCGCCGGGACTAGGTACGACGAGCAGTACTTC
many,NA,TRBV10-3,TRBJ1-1,CAISESRGVNTEAFF,TGTGCCATCAGTGAGTCACGAGGCGTGAACACTGAAGCTTTCTTT
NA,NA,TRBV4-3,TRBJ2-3,CASSHGTGMGTDTQYF,TGCGCCAGCAGCCACGGTACAGGCATGGGCACAGATACGCAGTATTTT
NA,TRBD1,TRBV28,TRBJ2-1,CASSPPGQGYNERQFF,TGTGCCAGCAGTCCCCCGGGACAGGGATACAATGAGCGGCAGTTCTTC
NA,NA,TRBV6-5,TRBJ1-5,CASSYSSNQPQHF,TGTGCCAGCAGTTACTCGAGTAATCAGCCCCAGCATTTT
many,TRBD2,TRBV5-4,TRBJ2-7,CASSSPAGGPREQYF,TGTGCCAGCAGCTCACCAGCGGGAGGGCCGCGCGAGCAGTACTTC
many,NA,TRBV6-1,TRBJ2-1,CASHQGLANYNEQFF,TGTGCCAGCCATCAGGGGCTAGCAAACTACAATGAGCAGTTCTTC
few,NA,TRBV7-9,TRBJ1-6,CASSSGWGHEANSPLHF,TGTGCCAGCAGCTCCGGATGGGGACACGAGGCAAATTCACCCCTCCACTTT
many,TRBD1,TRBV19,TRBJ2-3,CASRSRGQTDTQYF,TGTGCCAGTAGAAGCAGGGGGCAGACAGATACGCAGTATTTT
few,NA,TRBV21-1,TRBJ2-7,CASTLEDSPGSRKQYF,TGTGCCAGCACCCTTGAGGACAGCCCTGGCTCTAGGAAGCAGTACTTC
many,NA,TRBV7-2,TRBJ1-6,CASSFGRRSNSPLHF,TGTGCCAGCAGCTTCGGCCGCAGAAGTAATTCACCCCTCCACTTT
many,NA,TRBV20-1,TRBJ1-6,CSAWTRRDYNSPLHF,TGCAGTGCATGGACAAGGCGAGATTATAATTCACCCCTCCACTTT
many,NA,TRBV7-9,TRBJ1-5,CASSPLEQPQHF,TGTGCCAGCAGCCCCTTGGAGCAGCCCCAGCATTTT
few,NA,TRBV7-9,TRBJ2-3,CASSPEGGRADTQYF,TGTGCCAGCAGCCCCGAGGGGGGTAGGGCAGATACGCAGTATTTT
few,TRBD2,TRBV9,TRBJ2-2,CASSPASGRDTGELFF,TGTGCCAGCAGCCCCGCTAGCGGGAGGGACACCGGGGAGCTGTTTTTT
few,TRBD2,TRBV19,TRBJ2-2,CASEATSGSAGELFF,TGTGCCAGTGAGGCTACTAGCGGGAGTGCCGGGGAGCTGTTTTTT
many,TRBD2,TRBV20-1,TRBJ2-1,CSARSPGGSGNNEQFF,TGCAGTGCTAGATCCCCGGGAGGAAGTGGGAACAATGAGCAGTTCTTC
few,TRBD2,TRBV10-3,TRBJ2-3,CAISLAGGGTDTQYF,TGTGCCATCAGCCTAGCGGGAGGAGGGACAGATACGCAGTATTTT
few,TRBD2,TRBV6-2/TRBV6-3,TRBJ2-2,CASSWAGGNTGELFF,TGTGCCAGCAGTTGGGCGGGAGGGAACACCGGGGAGCTGTTTTTT
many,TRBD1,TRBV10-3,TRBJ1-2,CAISAKAPRTGVGGYTF,TGTGCCATCAGTGCAAAAGCCCCCCGAACAGGGGTGGGTGGCTACACCTTC
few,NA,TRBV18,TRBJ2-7,CASSPPNQGSSYEQYF,TGTGCCAGCTCACCACCGAACCAGGGGAGCTCCTACGAGCAGTACTTC
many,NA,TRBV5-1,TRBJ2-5,CASSLAPGSQETQYF,TGCGCCAGCAGCTTGGCTCCAGGGTCCCAAGAGACCCAGTACTTC
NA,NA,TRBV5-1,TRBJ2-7,CASSLDGGTSYYEQYF,TGCGCCAGCAGCTTGGACGGGGGCACCTCCTACTACGAGCAGTACTTC
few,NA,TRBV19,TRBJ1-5,CASSWGLSNQPQHF,TGTGCCAGTAGTTGGGGTCTTTCCAATCAGCCCCAGCATTTT
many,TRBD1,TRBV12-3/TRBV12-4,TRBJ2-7,CASSLGQGYEQYF,TGTGCCAGCAGTTTAGGACAGGGCTACGAGCAGTACTTC
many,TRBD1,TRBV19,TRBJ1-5,CASSGTERGQPQHF,TGTGCCAGCTCCGGGACAGAGCGAGGTCAGCCCCAGCATTTT
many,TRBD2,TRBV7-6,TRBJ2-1,CASSGTSGYYNEQFF,TGTGCCAGCAGCGGAACTAGCGGGTATTACAATGAGCAGTTCTTC
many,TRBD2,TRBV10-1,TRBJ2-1,CASSEGTSGYNEQFF,TGCGCCAGCAGTGAAGGGACTAGCGGGTACAATGAGCAGTTCTTC
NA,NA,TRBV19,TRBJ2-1,CATMRVGTYNEQFF,TGTGCCACCATGAGGGTAGGGACCTACAATGAGCAGTTCTTC